These 8 T cell receptor beta chains share one sample of origin, sequenced in a study of blood T cells in healthy people across ages. A J-beta primer mix and a sample-barcoded 5' primer were used in a second PCR of about 7 to 12 cycles. Each CDR3 protein gets one entry after TCRdb re-called the 5' RACE reads with MiXCR. The table records fewer than 900,000 distinct CDR3 sequences, about 36% of them present only once. The specimen sequenced was blood. Source of these receptors: a man in his late teens or twenties in good health.

The chain carries TRBV29-1 and TRBJ2-3, with 7 positions matching TRBD1. The junction had 9 bases not matched to a gene; V was cut back by 7 bases and J by 2 bases. The CDR3 consists of 14 residues. Germline assignment: CDR1 SQVTM and CDR2 ANQGSEA. The CDR3 protein is CSAATGTPTDTQYF. CDR3 bases: TGCAGCGCCGCGACAGGGACCCCCACAGATACGCAGTATTTT.

The J gene is TRBJ2-7, the V gene TRBV20-1; D possibly corresponds to TRBD2 (6 bases). Trimming took 3 bases from V and 4 from J, leaving 7 bases between them. The CDR3 contains 11 residues. Germline CDR1 DFQATT, CDR2 SNEGSKA (reference sequence). The CDR3 nucleotides are TGCAGTGCTAGCGGGACTTACGAGCAGTACTTC. Translated, it gives CSASGTYEQYF.

The rearrangement joins TRBV20-1 to TRBJ2-7; D uncertain. Per germline, CDR1 DFQATT and CDR2 SNEGSKA (reference sequence). There are 12 residues in the CDR3. V lost 3 bases to trimming and J lost 5 bases, with 11 bases between them. CDR3 protein: CSASGQSHEQYF. CDR3 coding DNA: TGCAGTGCTAGTGGGCAGAGTCACGAGCAGTACTTC.

There are a few counts of this clonotype. The chain has TRBV4-3 and TRBJ1-5; D might be TRBD1 (6 bases). This CDR3 has 15 residues. Germline V CDR1 and CDR2: LGHNA, YSLEER. Trimming pared 1 base from V and 2 bases from J, leaving 9 bases between. The CDR3 bases are TGCGCCAGCAGCCAAGCCAGGACAGGCAATCAGCCCCAGCATTTT. Amino acid sequence: CASSQARTGNQPQHF.

A few counts support this clonotype. The chain employs TRBV4-3 and TRBJ2-1; D is perhaps TRBD2 (5 bases). The DNA end favors TRBJ2-7, so the J call may be wrong. Germline assignment: CDR1 LGHNA and CDR2 YSLEER. There are 16 residues in the CDR3. CDR3: CASSRQQQGDYNEQYF. The CDR3 bases are TGCGCCAGCAGCCGGCAACAACAAGGAGACTACAATGAGCAGTACTTC.

This rearrangement joins TRBV6-1 to TRBJ1-6; possible D gene TRBD1, 6 bases. Trimming pared 7 bases from V and 6 bases from J, leaving 13 bases between. Germline CDR1 is MNHNS and CDR2 is SASEGT. This CDR3 comprises 14 residues. CDR3 in amino acids: CASKGTGINSPLHF. Written as DNA, the CDR3 is TGTGCCAGCAAAGGAACAGGGATTAATTCACCCCTCCACTTT.

The rearrangement joins TRBV6-2 or TRBV6-3 to TRBJ2-5; D unclear. Trimming removed 1 base from V and 7 bases from J, with 16 bases in between. The CDR3 consists of 15 residues. Germline V gene data show CDR1 as MNHEY and CDR2 as SVGEGT. The CDR3 DNA is TGTGCCAGCAGTTACTGGGCAACCAAAAGCGCGACCCAGTACTTC. This sequence encodes CASSYWATKSATQYF.

The table lists this clonotype with a few counts. This rearrangement joins TRBV5-5 to TRBJ2-5, with TRBD1 identical over 7 bases. V trimming: 3 bases; J trimming: 4 bases; junction bases outside the gene matches: 9. Looked up from germline, CDR1 is SGHKS and CDR2 is YYEKEE (reference sequence). The CDR3 consists of 15 residues. The CDR3: CASSSNPDRAETQYF. The CDR3 bases are TGTGCCAGCAGCTCGAACCCAGACAGGGCAGAGACCCAGTACTTC.